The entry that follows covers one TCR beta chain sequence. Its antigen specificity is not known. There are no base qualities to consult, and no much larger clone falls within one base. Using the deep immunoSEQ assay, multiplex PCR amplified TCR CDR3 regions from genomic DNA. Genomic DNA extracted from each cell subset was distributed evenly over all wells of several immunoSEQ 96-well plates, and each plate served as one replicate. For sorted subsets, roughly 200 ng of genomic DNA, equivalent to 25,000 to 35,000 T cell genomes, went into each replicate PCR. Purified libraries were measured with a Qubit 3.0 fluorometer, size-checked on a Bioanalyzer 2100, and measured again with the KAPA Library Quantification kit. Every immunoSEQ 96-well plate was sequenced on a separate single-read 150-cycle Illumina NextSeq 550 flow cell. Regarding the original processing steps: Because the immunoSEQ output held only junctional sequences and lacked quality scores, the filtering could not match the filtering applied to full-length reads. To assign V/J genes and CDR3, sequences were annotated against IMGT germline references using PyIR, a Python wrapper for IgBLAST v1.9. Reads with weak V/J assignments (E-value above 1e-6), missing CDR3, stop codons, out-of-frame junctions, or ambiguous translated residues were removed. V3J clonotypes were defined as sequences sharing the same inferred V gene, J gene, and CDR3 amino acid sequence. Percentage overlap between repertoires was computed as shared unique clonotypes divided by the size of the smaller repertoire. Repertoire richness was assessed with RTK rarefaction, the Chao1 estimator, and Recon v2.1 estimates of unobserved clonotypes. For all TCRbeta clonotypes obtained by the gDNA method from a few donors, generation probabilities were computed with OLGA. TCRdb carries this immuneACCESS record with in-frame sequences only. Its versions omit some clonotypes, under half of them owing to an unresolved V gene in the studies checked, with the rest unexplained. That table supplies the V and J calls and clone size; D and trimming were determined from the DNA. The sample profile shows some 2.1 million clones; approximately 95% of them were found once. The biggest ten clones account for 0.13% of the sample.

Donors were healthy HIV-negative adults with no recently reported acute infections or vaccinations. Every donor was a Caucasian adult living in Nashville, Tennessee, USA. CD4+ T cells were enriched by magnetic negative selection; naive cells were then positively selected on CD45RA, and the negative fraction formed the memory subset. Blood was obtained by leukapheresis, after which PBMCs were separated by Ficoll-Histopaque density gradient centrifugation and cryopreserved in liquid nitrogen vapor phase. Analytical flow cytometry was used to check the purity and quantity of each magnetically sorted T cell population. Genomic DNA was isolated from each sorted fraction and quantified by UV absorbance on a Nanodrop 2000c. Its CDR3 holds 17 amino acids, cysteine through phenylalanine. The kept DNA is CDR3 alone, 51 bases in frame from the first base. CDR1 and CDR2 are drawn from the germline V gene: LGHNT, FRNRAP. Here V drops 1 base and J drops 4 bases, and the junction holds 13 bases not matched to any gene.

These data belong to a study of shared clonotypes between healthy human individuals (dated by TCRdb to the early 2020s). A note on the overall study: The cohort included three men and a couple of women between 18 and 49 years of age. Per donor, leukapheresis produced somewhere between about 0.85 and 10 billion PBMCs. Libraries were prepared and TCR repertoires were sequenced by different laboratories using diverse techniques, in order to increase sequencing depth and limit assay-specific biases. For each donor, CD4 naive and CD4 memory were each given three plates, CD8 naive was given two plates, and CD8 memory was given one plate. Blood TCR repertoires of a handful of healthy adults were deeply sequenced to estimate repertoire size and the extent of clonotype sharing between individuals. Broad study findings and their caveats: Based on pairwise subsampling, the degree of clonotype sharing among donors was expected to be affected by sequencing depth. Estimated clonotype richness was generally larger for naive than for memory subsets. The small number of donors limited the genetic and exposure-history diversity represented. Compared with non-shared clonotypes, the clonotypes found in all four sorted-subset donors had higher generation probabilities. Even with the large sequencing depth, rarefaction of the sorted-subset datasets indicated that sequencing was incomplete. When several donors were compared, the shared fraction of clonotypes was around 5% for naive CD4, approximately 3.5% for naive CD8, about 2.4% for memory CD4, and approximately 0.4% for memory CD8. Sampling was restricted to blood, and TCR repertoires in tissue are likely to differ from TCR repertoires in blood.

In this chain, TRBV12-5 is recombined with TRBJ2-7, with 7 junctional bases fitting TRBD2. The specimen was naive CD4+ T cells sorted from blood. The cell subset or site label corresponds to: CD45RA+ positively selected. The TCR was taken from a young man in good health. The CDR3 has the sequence CASGLAPGGAGWYEQYF. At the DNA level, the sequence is TGTGCTAGTGGTTTGGCTCCCGGGGGAGCGGGGTGGTACGAGCAGTACTTC.